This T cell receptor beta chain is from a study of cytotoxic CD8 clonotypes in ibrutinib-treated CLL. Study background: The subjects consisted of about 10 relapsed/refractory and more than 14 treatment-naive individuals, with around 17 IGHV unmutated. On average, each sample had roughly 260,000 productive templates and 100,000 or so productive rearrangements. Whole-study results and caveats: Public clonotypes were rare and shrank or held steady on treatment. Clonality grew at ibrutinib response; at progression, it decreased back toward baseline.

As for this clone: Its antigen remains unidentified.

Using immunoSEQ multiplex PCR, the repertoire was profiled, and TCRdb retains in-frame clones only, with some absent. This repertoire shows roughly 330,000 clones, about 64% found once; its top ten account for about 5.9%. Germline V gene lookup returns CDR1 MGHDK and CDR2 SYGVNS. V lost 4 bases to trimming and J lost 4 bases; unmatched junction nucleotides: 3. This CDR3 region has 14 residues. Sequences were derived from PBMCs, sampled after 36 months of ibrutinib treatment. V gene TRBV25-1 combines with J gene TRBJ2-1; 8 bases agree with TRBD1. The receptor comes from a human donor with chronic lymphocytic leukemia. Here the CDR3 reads CASSGQGAYNEQFF. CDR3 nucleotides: TGTGCCAGCAGTGGGCAGGGGGCTTACAATGAGCAGTTCTTC.